What follows are 28 T cell receptor beta chains derived from one specimen sequenced in a study of beta chain features in type 1 diabetes. Findings and caveats of the study: TCRB CDR3s were moderately but significantly shorter in Type 1 diabetes patients in all four CD4+ subsets.

Expressed TCRB transcripts were sequenced after all isolated RNA was converted to cDNA. TCRdb's table, derived via immunoSEQ multiplex PCR, lists solely in-frame clones and lacks some. The sample has over 200,000 clones, about a tenth seen once. These TCRs are of unknown antigen specificity. Sequencing input: naive CD4+ T cells from blood. Receptors originate from a young man with type 1 diabetes.

The chain links TRBV15 to TRBJ1-2, with 7 bases that match TRBD1. CDR3 length: 14 amino acids. With V trimmed by 1 base and J by 4 bases, 3 bases remained unmatched. Germline lookup yields CDR1 LNHNV and CDR2 YYDKDF (reference sequence). CDR3 residues: CATSRGDSRYGYTF. The CDR3 nucleotides are TGTGCCACCAGCAGAGGGGACAGCCGCTATGGCTACACCTTC.

This clone came up a few times. V is TRBV19 and J is TRBJ1-1, with D uncertain. Germline V lookup: CDR1 LNHDA, CDR2 SQIVND (reference sequence). This CDR3 is 12 amino acids long. Trimming removed 7 bases at V and 2 bases at J, with 8 bases between. CDR3: CASMRANTEAFF. The CDR3 DNA is TGTGCCAGTATGCGGGCCAACACTGAAGCTTTCTTT.

The gene calls are TRBV5-1 and TRBJ1-2; TRBD1 is a possible D gene (5 bases). The germline V and J ends were trimmed by 7 bases and 8 bases, with 21 bases remaining between them. Germline V lookup: CDR1 SGHRS, CDR2 YFSETQ. The CDR3 spans 14 residues. CDR3 region: CASGFGGADRGYTF. Written as DNA, the CDR3 is TGCGCCAGCGGTTTCGGAGGGGCGGATCGAGGCTACACCTTC.

This clone has a handful of counts. The chain has TRBV11-2 and TRBJ1-2; 12 bases agree with TRBD1. Germline CDR1 reads SGHAT; CDR2 reads FQNNGV. The CDR3 is 15 residues long. V shed 8 bases and J 6 bases; nucleotides not matched to a gene: 10. The CDR3 reads CASGSRDRGLHGYTF. CDR3 DNA: TGTGCCAGCGGATCCCGGGACAGGGGGCTCCATGGCTACACCTTC. The whole variable domain, filled in from reference TRBV11-2 and TRBJ1-2, reads EAGVAQSPRYKIIEKRQSVAFWCNPISGHATLYWYQQILGQGPKLLIQFQNNGVVDDSQLPKDRFSAERLKGVDSTLKIQPAKLEDSAVYLCASGSRDRGLHGYTFGSGTRLTVV.

This clone was observed a handful of times. The rearrangement links TRBV10-3 to TRBJ1-1; 7 nucleotides line up with TRBD1. The CDR3 has 12 residues. Germline CDR1 and CDR2: ENHRY and SYGVKD. The V gene end was trimmed by 5 bases and the J gene end by 3 bases; junction bases not matched to a gene: 0. The CDR3 is CAISTGDTEAFF. The CDR3 DNA reads TGTGCCATCAGTACAGGGGACACTGAAGCTTTCTTT.

This clone was counted between two and nine times. V gene TRBV25-1 combines with J gene TRBJ2-2, with 7 bases aligning to TRBD1. Germline V gives CDR1 MGHDK, CDR2 SYGVNS. This CDR3 region has 14 residues. V trimming: 6 bases; J trimming: 5 bases; junction bases outside the gene matches: 6. The CDR3 spells CASSRTGETGELFF. The CDR3 DNA follows: TGTGCCAGCAGCCGGACAGGTGAAACCGGGGAGCTGTTTTTT. The whole variable domain, remainder taken from reference TRBV25-1 and TRBJ2-2, is EADIYQTPRYLVIGTGKKITLECSQTMGHDKMYWYQQDPGMELHLIHYSYGVNSTEKGDLSSESTVSRIRTEHFPLTLESARPSHTSQYLCASSRTGETGELFFGEGSRLTVL.

The genes are TRBV28 and TRBJ2-1, with 10 bases that match TRBD1. CDR1 and CDR2 from the germline V gene are MDHEN and SYDVKM. The CDR3 is made up of 16 amino acids. Unmatched junction bases numbered 8, after V lost 6 bases and J lost 3 bases. This CDR3 reads CASSPETGGDYNEQFF. The CDR3 region has the DNA TGTGCCAGCAGCCCCGAGACAGGGGGCGACTACAATGAGCAGTTCTTC.

This clone was observed a handful of times. This chain connects TRBV1 to TRBJ2-4; the DNA was not used to check the table's D call, TRBD2. TRBV1 is described as a pseudogene. The CDR3 length is 18 residues. CDR3 in amino acids: CTSSQVFLAGGRKNIQYF. DNA of the CDR3: TGCACCAGCAGCCAAGTCTTCCTAGCGGGGGGCCGCAAAAACATTCAGTACTTC.

This clone occurred a few times. This CDR3 is also generated by other DNA sequences in the sample. This chain uses TRBV5-1 with TRBJ2-5; TRBD1 aligns across 8 bases. The junction had 5 bases not matched to a gene; V was cut back by 4 bases and J by 3 bases. CDR1 and CDR2 from the germline V gene are SGHRS and YFSETQ. The length of the CDR3 is 14 residues. The CDR3 spells CASSPDRVEETQYF. In DNA form, the CDR3 reads TGCGCCAGCAGCCCGGACAGGGTGGAAGAGACCCAGTACTTC.

A few counts support this clone. The gene calls are TRBV4-1 and TRBJ2-1; the D is unclear. Trimming left V 1 base short and J 0 bases short, with 4 bases between. CDR3 size: 14 residues. Per the germline V gene, CDR1 is MGHRA and CDR2 is YSYEKL. CDR3 amino acids: CASSQVNSYNEQFF. The CDR3 nucleotides are TGCGCCAGCAGCCAAGTAAACTCCTACAATGAGCAGTTCTTC.

This clone was detected only a few times. The chain uses TRBV7-2 and TRBJ1-2; D uncertain. The CDR3 covers 14 residues. Trimming shortened V by 7 bases and J by 2 bases, and 14 bases separated the two germline ends. Germline values: CDR1 SGHTA, CDR2 FQGNSA. In DNA, the CDR3 is TGTGCCAGCACCCTCGGGAGGACCAACTATGGCTACACCTTC. It specifies CASTLGRTNYGYTF.

J is TRBJ2-1 and V is TRBV7-9, with D tentatively TRBD1 (5 bases). Germline values: CDR1 SEHNR, CDR2 FQNEAQ (reference sequence). This CDR3 spans 14 amino acids. Trimming shortened V by 5 bases and J by 10 bases, and 18 bases separated the two germline ends. CDR3 sequence (DNA): TGTGCCAGCAGCCGTCTTGGGGCCCCCCAAGAGCAGTTCTTC. The encoded protein is CASSRLGAPQEQFF.

This clone was seen more than once but under ten times. The rearrangement joins TRBV5-1 to TRBJ1-2; TRBD1 is a possible D gene (5 bases). Trimming removed 0 bases at V and 6 bases at J, with 9 bases between. The CDR3 length is 13 residues. Germline CDR1 is SGHRS and CDR2 is YFSETQ. The CDR3 DNA follows: TGCGCCAGCAGCTTGGCCGAACAGGATGGCTACACCTTC. Translating it yields CASSLAEQDGYTF.

This clone was found a few times. J is TRBJ2-7 and V is TRBV11-2; a possible D gene is TRBD1 (6 bases). Germline loops: CDR1 SGHAT, CDR2 FQNNGV. The CDR3 loop spans 15 amino acids. The V gene lost 1 base and the J gene lost 4 bases, with 14 bases spanning the gap. The CDR3 loop is CASSLAGTTAYEQYF. The CDR3 DNA follows: TGTGCCAGCAGCTTAGCTGGGACAACAGCGTACGAGCAGTACTTC.

This rearrangement joins TRBV5-4 to TRBJ2-4, with TRBD1 identical over 7 bases. Germline-derived CDR1 and CDR2 are SGHNT and YYREEE (reference sequence). The CDR3 runs to 16 residues. V gave up 4 bases and J gave up 0 bases; unmatched junction bases: 7. The CDR3 nucleotides read TGTGCCAGCAGCGGGGGACAGAACCTAGCCAAAAACATTCAGTACTTC. Its protein product is CASSGGQNLAKNIQYF. Combining the CDR3 with reference TRBV5-4 and TRBJ2-4 gives the whole variable domain ETGVTQSPTHLIKTRGQQVTLRCSSQSGHNTVSWYQQALGQGPQFIFQYYREEENGRGNFPPRFSGLQFPNYSSELNVNALELDDSALYLCASSGGQNLAKNIQYFGAGTRLSVL.

The rearrangement joins TRBV29-1 to TRBJ1-2; possible D gene TRBD1, 6 bases. Looked up from germline, CDR1 is SQVTM and CDR2 is ANQGSEA. Trimming pared 7 bases from V and 5 bases from J, leaving 11 bases between. CDR3 length: 11 residues. The CDR3 DNA is TGCAGCGGGGGGCAGGAATATGGCTACACCTTC. The encoded protein is CSGGQEYGYTF.

J is TRBJ1-1 and V is TRBV7-6; D is possibly TRBD1 (6 bases). Between the trimmed V and J ends, which lost 1 base and 2 bases, there was a span of 11 bases. This CDR3 has 15 amino acids. Germline-derived CDR1 and CDR2 are SGHVS and FNYEAQ. The CDR3, as DNA: TGTGCCAGCAGCTTAGTGGGACACGGTAACACTGAAGCTTTCTTT. Its translation: CASSLVGHGNTEAFF.

This clone appeared a few times. This chain uses TRBV4-3 with TRBJ2-5; 11 bases are shared with TRBD2. CDR1 is LGHNA, CDR2 YSLEER, per germline. This CDR3 is 15 amino acids long. The trim removed 4 bases at V and 2 bases at J, leaving 3 bases unmatched. The DNA for the CDR3 is TGCGCCAGCAGCCTAGTAGCGGGGGGGCAAGAGACCCAGTACTTC. Translated, it gives CASSLVAGGQETQYF.

This clone was found a few times. This chain joins TRBV4-3 and TRBJ2-3, with D maybe TRBD2 (5 bases). CDR1 and CDR2 (germline): LGHNA, YSLEER. The CDR3 is made up of 16 amino acids. V lost 1 base to trimming and J lost 1 base, with 12 bases between them. The CDR3 nucleotides read TGCGCCAGCAGCCAAGGGGCGGGTCTTCGCACAGATACGCAGTATTTT. Protein: CASSQGAGLRTDTQYF.

The rearrangement links TRBV10-3 to TRBJ1-1, with D unclear. The V end lost 8 bases, the J end lost 7 bases, and 17 bases lay between the germline ends. The CDR3 spans 13 residues. Germline loops: CDR1 ENHRY, CDR2 SYGVKD. The CDR3 nucleotides are TGTGCCATCGCTGACACCTGGGAGATTGAAGCTTTCTTT. Translation gives CAIADTWEIEAFF.

This clone was detected only a few times. J is TRBJ1-1 and V is TRBV11-2; D is unclear. Trimming removed 1 base from V and 1 base from J, with 7 bases in between. CDR1 is SGHAT and CDR2 is FQNNGV in the germline V gene. The CDR3 length is 14 residues. CDR3 amino acids: CASSLGAPNTEAFF. The CDR3 DNA reads TGTGCCAGCAGCTTAGGGGCCCCGAACACTGAAGCTTTCTTT.

This clone came up a few times. The chain has TRBV18 and TRBJ1-2; D is undetermined. Trimming removed 0 bases at V and 6 bases at J, with 8 bases between. CDR3 length equals 13 residues. Germline V CDR1 and CDR2: KGHSH, LQKENI. The CDR3 bases are TGTGCCAGCTCACCACCTAACACAGATGGCTACACCTTC. Its translation is CASSPPNTDGYTF.

The chain joins TRBV20-1 to TRBJ2-1; no clear D. Germline CDR1 and CDR2: DFQATT and SNEGSKA (reference sequence). CDR3 length equals 11 residues. The V and J ends lost 6 bases and 10 bases respectively, with 13 bases between them. The CDR3 loop is CSASRHREQFF. Here the CDR3 DNA reads TGCAGTGCCAGTCGCCACAGAGAGCAGTTCTTC.

The V call is TRBV7-2, the J call TRBJ2-3; 7 positions agree with TRBD2. The germline gives CDR1 SGHTA, CDR2 FQGNSA. Germline trimming cut 5 bases from V and 1 base from J; bases unmatched to any gene: 3. This CDR3 is 14 amino acids long. The DNA for the CDR3 is TGTGCCAGCAGCCCAAGCGGGGGCACAGATACGCAGTATTTT. It yields the protein CASSPSGGTDTQYF.

This chain connects TRBV9 to TRBJ2-5; D unresolved. From germline, CDR1 is SGDLS and CDR2 YYNGEE. CDR3 size: 12 residues. With 3 bases removed from V and 5 bases from J, the gap between germline ends came to 8 bases. Here the CDR3 DNA reads TGTGCCAGCAGCGCCCCCGAGGAGACCCAGTACTTC. Amino acids: CASSAPEETQYF.

The chain couples TRBV18 to TRBJ2-3; D possibly corresponds to TRBD2 (5 bases). The length of the CDR3 is 15 residues. Germline V gene sequence: CDR1 KGHSH, CDR2 LQKENI. V lost 4 bases and J lost 2, with 13 bases in between. As DNA, the CDR3 is TGTGCCAGCTCACGGTCCGGAGGAAACACAGATACGCAGTATTTT. Translating it yields CASSRSGGNTDTQYF. The variable domain in full, with the rest retrieved from reference TRBV18 and TRBJ2-3, is NAGVMQNPRHLVRRRGQEARLRCSPMKGHSHVYWYRQLPEEGLKFMVYLQKENIIDESGMPKERFSAEFPKEGPSILRIQQVVRGDSAAYFCASSRSGGNTDTQYFGPGTRLTVL.

The sample holds a few counts of this clone. The chain links TRBV5-6 to TRBJ1-6, with D possibly matching TRBD1 (6 bases). Trimming pared 0 bases from V and 10 bases from J, leaving 11 bases between. CDR1 is SGHDT and CDR2 is YYEEEE in the germline V gene. The CDR3 extends over 14 amino acids. CDR3 residues: CASSLGPGVSPLHF. CDR3 bases: TGTGCCAGCAGCTTGGGTCCAGGGGTCTCACCCCTCCACTTT.

The chain has TRBV29-1 and TRBJ2-3; TRBD2 agrees at 8 bases. This CDR3 is built from 14 residues. V shed 7 bases, J shed 0 bases, and the junction held 6 bases outside the gene matches. Germline V gene data show CDR1 as SQVTM and CDR2 as ANQGSEA. The CDR3 here is CSARLALSTDTQYF. The CDR3 region has the DNA TGCAGCGCCCGACTAGCGCTCAGCACAGATACGCAGTATTTT.